This T cell receptor (beta chain) derives from a study of shared clonotypes between healthy human individuals. Donors were Caucasian adults residing in Nashville, Tennessee, USA. As concerns this clone: One end of the junction varies from germline; a read error may be responsible.

Germline CDR1 SNHLY, CDR2 FYNNEI. The CDR3 contains 13 residues. Template for every sorted-subset replicate PCR totaled approximately 200 ng DNA, tens of thousands of T cell genomes. Some clones are missing from TCRdb's copy, which holds only in-frame ones; the method was immunoSEQ multiplex PCR. The profile shows some 980,000 clones, approximately 76% of them singletons. Input material: memory CD4+ T cells sorted from blood. The subset is: CD45RA-negative fraction. This clonotype was sampled from a man aged 18-30 years in good health. The chain has TRBV2 and TRBJ2-7; D not certain. In DNA form, the CDR3 reads TGTGCCGGCAGGCTTACAGTTACCTACGAGCAGTACTTC. As protein: CAGRLTVTYEQYF. Supplemented by reference TRBV2 and TRBJ2-7, the full variable domain reads EPEVTQTPSHQVTQMGQEVILRCVPISNHLYFYWYRQILGQKVEFLVSFYNNEISEKSEIFDDQFSVERPDGSNFTLKIRSTKLEDSAMYFCAGRLTVTYEQYFGPGTRLTVT.